This is a list of T cell receptor beta chains from one sample in a study of cytomegalovirus exposure and HLA in healthy donors. Assay used: immunoSEQ multiplex PCR; TCRdb lists only in-frame clones, some missing. This sample has around 170,000 clones, with about four fifths found just once. Sample: PBMCs. Receptor source: a woman in her thirties in good health and CMV-seronegative. Both conserved end residues are part of each CDR3. A D gene is named only where the DNA matches it firmly. Part of the rows lack a size; the others show once, few, many or a class for expanded clones.

J: TRBJ1-1; V: TRBV19; size: -; length: 14; D: TRBD1; CDR3: CASSRGQGNTEAFF; DNA: TGTGCCAGTAGTAGAGGACAGGGGAACACTGAAGCTTTCTTT
J: TRBJ1-3; V: TRBV5-6; size: -; length: 13; D: -; CDR3: CASSTTSGNTIYF; DNA: TGTGCCAGCAGCACAACCTCTGGAAACACCATATATTTT
J: TRBJ1-1; V: TRBV7-3; size: once; length: 15; D: -; CDR3: CASSLRRAWNTEAFF; DNA: TGTGCCAGCAGCTTAAGGCGGGCATGGAACACTGAAGCTTTCTTT
J: TRBJ2-1; V: TRBV18; size: once; length: 17; D: TRBD2; CDR3: CASSPRRLAGSYNEQFF; DNA: TGTGCCAGCTCACCGAGAAGGCTAGCGGGGTCCTACAATGAGCAGTTCTTC
J: TRBJ2-1; V: TRBV15; size: few; length: 14; D: -; CDR3: CATSRDLGGNEQFF; DNA: TGTGCCACCAGCAGAGATCTAGGGGGCAATGAGCAGTTCTTC
J: TRBJ2-2; V: TRBV5-1; size: -; length: 15; D: TRBD1; CDR3: CASRSEGGGTGELFF; DNA: TGCGCCAGCAGGTCTGAAGGGGGCGGCACCGGGGAGCTGTTTTTT
J: TRBJ2-7; V: TRBV7-2; size: -; length: 13; D: -; CDR3: CASSLAYTNEQYF; DNA: TGTGCCAGCAGCTTAGCGTACACGAACGAGCAGTACTTC
J: TRBJ1-1; V: TRBV12-5; size: few; length: 15; D: -; CDR3: CASGWALGMNTEAFF; DNA: TGTGCTAGTGGTTGGGCCCTTGGCATGAACACTGAAGCTTTCTTT
J: TRBJ1-1; V: TRBV5-4; size: -; length: 16; D: TRBD1; CDR3: CASSSSGQGLNTEAFF; DNA: TGTGCCAGCAGCTCATCGGGACAGGGCCTGAACACTGAAGCTTTCTTT
J: TRBJ1-2; V: TRBV4-1; size: -; length: 16; D: -; CDR3: CASSQDLQEAWEGYTF; DNA: TGCGCCAGCAGCCAAGACCTGCAGGAGGCCTGGGAGGGCTACACCTTC
J: TRBJ2-3; V: TRBV11-2; size: -; length: 19; D: TRBD2; CDR3: CASSLGPRLAGAPPDTQYF; DNA: TGTGCCAGCAGCTTAGGCCCTAGACTAGCGGGGGCCCCTCCGGATACGCAGTATTTT